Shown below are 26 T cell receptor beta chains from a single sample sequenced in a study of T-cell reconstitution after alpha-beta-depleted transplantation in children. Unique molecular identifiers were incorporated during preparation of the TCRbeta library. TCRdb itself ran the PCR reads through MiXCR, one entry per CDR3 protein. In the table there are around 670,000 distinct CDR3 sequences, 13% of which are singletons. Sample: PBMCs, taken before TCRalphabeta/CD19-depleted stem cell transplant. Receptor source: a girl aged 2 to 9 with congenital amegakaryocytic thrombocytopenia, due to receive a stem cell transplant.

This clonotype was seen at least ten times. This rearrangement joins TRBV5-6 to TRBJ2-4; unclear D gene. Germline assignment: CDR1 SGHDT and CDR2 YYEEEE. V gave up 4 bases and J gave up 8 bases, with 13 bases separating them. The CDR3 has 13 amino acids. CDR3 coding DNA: TGTGCCAGCAGCCGACCCTCAATAGACATTCAGTACTTC. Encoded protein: CASSRPSIDIQYF.

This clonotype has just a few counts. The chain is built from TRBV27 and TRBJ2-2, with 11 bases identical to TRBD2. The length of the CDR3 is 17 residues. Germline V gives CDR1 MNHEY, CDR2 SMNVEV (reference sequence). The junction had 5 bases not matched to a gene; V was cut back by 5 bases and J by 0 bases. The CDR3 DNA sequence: TGTGCCAGCAGTCCGGCTAGCGGGAGGCCGAACACCGGGGAGCTGTTTTTT. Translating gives CASSPASGRPNTGELFF.

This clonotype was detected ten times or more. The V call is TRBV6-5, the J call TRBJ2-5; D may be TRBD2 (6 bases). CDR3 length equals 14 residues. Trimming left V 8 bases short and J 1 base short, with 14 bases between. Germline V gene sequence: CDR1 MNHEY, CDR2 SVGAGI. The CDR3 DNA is TGTGCCAGCCGAAGCGGGTACTCCCAAGAGACCCAGTACTTC. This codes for CASRSGYSQETQYF.

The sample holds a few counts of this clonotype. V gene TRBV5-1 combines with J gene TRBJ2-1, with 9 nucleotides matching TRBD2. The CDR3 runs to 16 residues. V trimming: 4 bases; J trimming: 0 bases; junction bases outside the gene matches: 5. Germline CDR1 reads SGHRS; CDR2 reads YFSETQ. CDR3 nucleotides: TGCGCCAGCAGCCCTAGCGGGAAGGCCTCCTACAATGAGCAGTTCTTC. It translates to CASSPSGKASYNEQFF. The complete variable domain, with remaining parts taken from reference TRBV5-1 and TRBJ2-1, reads KAGVTQTPRYLIKTRGQQVTLSCSPISGHRSVSWYQQTPGQGLQFLFEYFSETQRNKGNFPGRFSGRQFSNSRSEMNVSTLELGDSALYLCASSPSGKASYNEQFFGPGTRLTVL.

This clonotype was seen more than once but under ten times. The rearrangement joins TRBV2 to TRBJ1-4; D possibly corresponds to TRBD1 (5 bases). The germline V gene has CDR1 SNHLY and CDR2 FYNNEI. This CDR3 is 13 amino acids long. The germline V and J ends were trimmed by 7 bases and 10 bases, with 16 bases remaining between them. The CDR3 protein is CASTEDLQGKLFF. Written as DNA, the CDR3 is TGTGCCAGCACGGAGGATCTCCAGGGAAAACTGTTTTTT.

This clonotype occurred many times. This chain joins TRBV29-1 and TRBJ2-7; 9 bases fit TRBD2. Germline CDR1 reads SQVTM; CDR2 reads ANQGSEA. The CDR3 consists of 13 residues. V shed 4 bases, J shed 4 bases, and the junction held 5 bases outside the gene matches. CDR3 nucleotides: TGCAGCGTTGCCGCGGGAGGGCCTTACGAGCAGTACTTC. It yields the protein CSVAAGGPYEQYF.

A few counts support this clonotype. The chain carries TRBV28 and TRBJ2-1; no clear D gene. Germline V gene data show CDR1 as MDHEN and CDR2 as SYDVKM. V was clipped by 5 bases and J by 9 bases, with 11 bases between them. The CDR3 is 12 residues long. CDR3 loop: CASSISFGEQFF. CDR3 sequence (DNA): TGTGCCAGCAGTATATCGTTTGGTGAGCAGTTCTTC.

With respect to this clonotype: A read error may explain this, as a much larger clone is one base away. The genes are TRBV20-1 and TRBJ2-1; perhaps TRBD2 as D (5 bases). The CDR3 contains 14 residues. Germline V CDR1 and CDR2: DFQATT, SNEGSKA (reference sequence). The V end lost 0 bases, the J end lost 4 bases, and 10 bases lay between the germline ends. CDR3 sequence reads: CSARDSVRYNEQFF. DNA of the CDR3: TGCAGTGCTAGAGATAGCGTCCGATACAATGAGCAGTTCTTC.

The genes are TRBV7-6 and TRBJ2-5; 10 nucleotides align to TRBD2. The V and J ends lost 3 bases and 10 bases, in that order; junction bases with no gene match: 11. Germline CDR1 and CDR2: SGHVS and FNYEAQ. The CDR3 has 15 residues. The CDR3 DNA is TGTGCCAGCAGCTTCACTAGCGGGGTCGGAGGGGTCCAGTACTTC. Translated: CASSFTSGVGGVQYF.

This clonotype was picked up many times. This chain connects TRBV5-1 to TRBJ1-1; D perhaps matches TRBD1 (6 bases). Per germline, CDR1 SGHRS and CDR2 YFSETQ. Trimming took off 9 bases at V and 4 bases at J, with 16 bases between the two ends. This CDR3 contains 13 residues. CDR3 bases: TGCGCCACCTCTAATACAGGGCCCACTGAAGCTTTCTTT. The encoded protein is CATSNTGPTEAFF. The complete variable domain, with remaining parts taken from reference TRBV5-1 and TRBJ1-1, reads KAGVTQTPRYLIKTRGQQVTLSCSPISGHRSVSWYQQTPGQGLQFLFEYFSETQRNKGNFPGRFSGRQFSNSRSEMNVSTLELGDSALYLCATSNTGPTEAFFGQGTRLTVV.

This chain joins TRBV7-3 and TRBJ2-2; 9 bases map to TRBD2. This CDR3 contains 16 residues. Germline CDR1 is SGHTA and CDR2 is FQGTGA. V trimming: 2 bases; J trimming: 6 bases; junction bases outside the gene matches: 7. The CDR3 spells CASSLSGLAGPGELFF. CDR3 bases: TGTGCCAGCAGCTTATCGGGACTAGCCGGCCCCGGGGAGCTGTTTTTT.

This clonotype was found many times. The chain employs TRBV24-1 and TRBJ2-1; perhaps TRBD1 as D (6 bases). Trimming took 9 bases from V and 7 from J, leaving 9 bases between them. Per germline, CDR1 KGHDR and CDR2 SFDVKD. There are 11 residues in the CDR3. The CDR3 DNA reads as TGTGCCACCTCTACAGGGAATGAGCAGTTCTTC. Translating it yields CATSTGNEQFF.

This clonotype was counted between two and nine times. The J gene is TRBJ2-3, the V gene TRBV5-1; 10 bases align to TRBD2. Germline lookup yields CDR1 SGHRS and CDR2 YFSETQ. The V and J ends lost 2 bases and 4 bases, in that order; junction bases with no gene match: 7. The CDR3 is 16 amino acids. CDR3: CASSFLPSGSSDTQYF. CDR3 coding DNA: TGCGCCAGCAGCTTTTTGCCTAGCGGGAGTTCAGATACGCAGTATTTT.

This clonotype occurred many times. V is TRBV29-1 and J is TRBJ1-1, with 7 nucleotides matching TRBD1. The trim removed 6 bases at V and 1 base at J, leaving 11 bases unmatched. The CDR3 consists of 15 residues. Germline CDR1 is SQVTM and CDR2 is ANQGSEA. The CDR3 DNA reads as TGCAGCGTCCCCCGGGTGAGGACAGGGAACACTGAAGCTTTCTTT. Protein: CSVPRVRTGNTEAFF.

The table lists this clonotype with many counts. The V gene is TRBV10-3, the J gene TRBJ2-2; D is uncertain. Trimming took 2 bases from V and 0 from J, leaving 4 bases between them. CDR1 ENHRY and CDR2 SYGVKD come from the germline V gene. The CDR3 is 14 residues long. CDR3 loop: CAISEGANTGELFF. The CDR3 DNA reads TGTGCCATCAGTGAGGGCGCGAACACCGGGGAGCTGTTTTTT.

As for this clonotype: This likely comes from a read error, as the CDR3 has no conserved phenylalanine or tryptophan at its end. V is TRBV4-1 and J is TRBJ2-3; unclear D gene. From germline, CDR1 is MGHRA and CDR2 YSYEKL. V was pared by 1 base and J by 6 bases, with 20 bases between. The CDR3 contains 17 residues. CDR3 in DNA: TGCGCCAGCAGCCAAGCCCTCCAGTCGCCTGACCCGGATACGCAGTATTTA. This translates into CASSQALQSPDPDTQYL.

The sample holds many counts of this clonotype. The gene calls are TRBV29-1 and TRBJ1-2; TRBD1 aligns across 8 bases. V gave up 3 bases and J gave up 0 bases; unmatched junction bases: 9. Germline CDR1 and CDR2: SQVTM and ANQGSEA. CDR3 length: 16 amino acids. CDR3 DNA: TGCAGCGTTGAGGTCCGGGACAGGACCCCTAACTATGGCTACACCTTC. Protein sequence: CSVEVRDRTPNYGYTF. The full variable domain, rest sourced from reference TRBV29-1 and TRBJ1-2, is SAVISQKPSRDICQRGTSLTIQCQVDSQVTMMFWYRQQPGQSLTLIATANQGSEATYESGFVIDKFPISRPNLTFSTLTVSNMSPEDSSIYLCSVEVRDRTPNYGYTFGSGTRLTVV.

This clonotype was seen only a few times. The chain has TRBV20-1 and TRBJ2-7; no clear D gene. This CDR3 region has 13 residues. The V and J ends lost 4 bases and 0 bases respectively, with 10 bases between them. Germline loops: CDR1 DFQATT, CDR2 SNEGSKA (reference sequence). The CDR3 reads CSATRPFSYEQYF. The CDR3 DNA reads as TGCAGTGCTACCCGGCCCTTCTCCTACGAGCAGTACTTC.

The CDR3 here is CASSPTGTTGTDTQYF. The DNA for the CDR3 is TGTGCCAGCAGTCCAACCGGGACTACGGGTACAGATACGCAGTATTTT. The rearrangement links TRBV12-3 or TRBV12-4 to TRBJ2-3, with 7 bases aligning to TRBD2. The CDR3 has 16 amino acids. V dropped 5 bases and J dropped 3; count of bases not matched to a gene: 11.

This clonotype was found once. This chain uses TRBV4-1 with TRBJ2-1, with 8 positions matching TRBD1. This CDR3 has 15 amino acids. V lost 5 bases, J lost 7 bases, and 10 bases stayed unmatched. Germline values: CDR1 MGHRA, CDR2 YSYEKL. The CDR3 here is CASSTQPQGANEQFF. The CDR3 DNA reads TGCGCCAGCAGCACCCAGCCCCAGGGGGCGAATGAGCAGTTCTTC.

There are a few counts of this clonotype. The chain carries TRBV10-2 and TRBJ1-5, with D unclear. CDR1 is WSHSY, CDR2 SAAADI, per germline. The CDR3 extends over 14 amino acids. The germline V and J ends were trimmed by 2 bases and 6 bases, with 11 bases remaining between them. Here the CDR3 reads CASSENGVGQPQHF. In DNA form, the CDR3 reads TGCGCCAGCAGTGAGAATGGGGTTGGTCAGCCCCAGCATTTT.

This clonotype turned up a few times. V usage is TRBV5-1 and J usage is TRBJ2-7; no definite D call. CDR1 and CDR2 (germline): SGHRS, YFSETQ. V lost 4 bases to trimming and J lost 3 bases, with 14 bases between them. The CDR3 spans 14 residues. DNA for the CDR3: TGCGCCAGCAGCGGCTCAGGAATCTTCTACGAGCAGTACTTC. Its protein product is CASSGSGIFYEQYF.

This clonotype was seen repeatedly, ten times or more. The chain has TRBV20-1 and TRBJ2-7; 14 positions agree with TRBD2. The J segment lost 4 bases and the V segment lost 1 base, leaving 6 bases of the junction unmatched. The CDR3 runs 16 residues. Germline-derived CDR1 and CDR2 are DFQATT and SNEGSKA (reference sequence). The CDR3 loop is CSARVGTSGSGYEQYF. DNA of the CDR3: TGCAGTGCTAGAGTTGGGACTAGCGGGAGTGGTTACGAGCAGTACTTC.

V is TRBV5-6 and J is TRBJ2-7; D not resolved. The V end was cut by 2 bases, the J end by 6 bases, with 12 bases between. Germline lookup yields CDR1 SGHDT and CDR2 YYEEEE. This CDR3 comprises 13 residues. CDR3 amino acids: CASSFEASSEQYF. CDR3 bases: TGTGCCAGCAGCTTCGAAGCCTCGAGCGAGCAGTACTTC.

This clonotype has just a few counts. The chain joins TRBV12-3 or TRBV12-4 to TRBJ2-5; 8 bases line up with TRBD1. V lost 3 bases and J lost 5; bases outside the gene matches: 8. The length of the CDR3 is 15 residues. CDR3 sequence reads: CASSFTGGYGETQYF. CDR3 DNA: TGTGCCAGCAGTTTTACAGGGGGATATGGGGAGACCCAGTACTTC.

Here the CDR3 DNA reads TGCAGTGCTAGGGAGGGTCTCCTCAATGAGCAGTTCTTC. Amino acid sequence: CSAREGLLNEQFF. The rearrangement joins TRBV20-1 to TRBJ2-1; possibly TRBD2 for D (6 bases). Germline assignment: CDR1 DFQATT and CDR2 SNEGSKA (reference sequence). This CDR3 contains 13 residues. The V and J ends lost 3 bases and 6 bases respectively, with 12 bases between them.